This entry is about one TCR gamma chain. It may be a read error: a sequence one base away is much more abundant. This entry belongs to a study of intestinal T cells in coeliac disease. Over 9 formalin-fixed paraffin-embedded scrolls, each 5 µm thick, supplied each case's genomic DNA. The CDR3 runs 13 residues. In germline, CDR1 is EGSNGY, CDR2 YDSYNSKV. The TRG library came from 200 to 250 ng of biopsy DNA amplified with LymphoTrack primers. TCRdb reanalysed the multiplex PCR reads via CATT. The data show approximately 680 gamma-chain clones, more than 45% seen once. V gene TRGV2 combines with J gene TRGJ1 or TRGJ2. The sequence was obtained from a human donor with celiac disease. The sequenced sample consisted of a duodenal biopsy. CDR3 region: CATWDTAGYKKLF. DNA for the CDR3: TGTGCCACCTGGGACACGGCGGGATATAAGAAGCTCTTT.